This note documents a single T cell receptor beta chain sequence. This record comes from a study of T cells in tuberculosis. Study-wide background: PBMC were archived before or within 7 days of starting treatment.

Germline V gene sequence: CDR1 LGHNA, CDR2 YSLEER. This CDR3 comprises 19 residues. Deletions cut 0 bases from V and 4 bases from J, with 23 bases between. Assay: immunoSEQ multiplex PCR; the TCRdb copy retains only in-frame clones and omits some. The data show more than 20,000 clones, around 85% seen once. Time point noted: new active TB diagnosis, blood taken before or within 7 days of starting treatment. The TCR comes from an adult with tuberculosis. Sequences were derived from PBMCs, sampled at tuberculosis diagnosis. The rearrangement uses TRBV4-3 and TRBJ2-3, with D perhaps matching TRBD2 (6 bases). The DNA for the CDR3 is TGCGCCAGCAGCCAAGAGGAGGGGTTAAATGGGGTGCAGGCAGATACGCAGTATTTT. It yields the protein CASSQEEGLNGVQADTQYF.